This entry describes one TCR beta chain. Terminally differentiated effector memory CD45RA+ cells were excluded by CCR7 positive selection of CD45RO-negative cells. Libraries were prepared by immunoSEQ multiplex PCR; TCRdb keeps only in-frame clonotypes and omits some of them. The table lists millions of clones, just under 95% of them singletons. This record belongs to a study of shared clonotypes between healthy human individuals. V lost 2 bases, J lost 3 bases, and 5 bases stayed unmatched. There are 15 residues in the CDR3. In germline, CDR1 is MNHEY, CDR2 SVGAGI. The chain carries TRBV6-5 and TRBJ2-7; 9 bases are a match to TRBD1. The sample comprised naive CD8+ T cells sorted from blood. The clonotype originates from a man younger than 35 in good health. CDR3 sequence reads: CASSYTDRGYYEQYF. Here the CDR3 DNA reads TGTGCCAGCAGTTACACGGACAGGGGATACTACGAGCAGTACTTC.